The entry below describes one T cell receptor beta chain. Sequenced by immunoSEQ multiplex PCR; TCRdb stores in-frame clones only, minus some. Of about 120,000 clones in the sample, roughly 90% were seen once. Germline V gives CDR1 SGHVS, CDR2 FQNEAQ. V was shortened by 5 bases and J by 0 bases, with 14 bases between the two germline ends. The CDR3 extends over 16 amino acids. These data belong to a study of T cell responses to AZD1222 COVID-19 vaccine. This sequence was found in an adult in good health. The starting material was peripheral blood, obtained on day 0 of AZD1222 vaccination. This chain links TRBV7-8 with TRBJ1-3; D remains ambiguous. The CDR3 is CASSRDPQSSGNTIYF. CDR3 coding DNA: TGTGCCAGCAGCCGAGACCCCCAGAGCTCTGGAAACACCATATATTTT.